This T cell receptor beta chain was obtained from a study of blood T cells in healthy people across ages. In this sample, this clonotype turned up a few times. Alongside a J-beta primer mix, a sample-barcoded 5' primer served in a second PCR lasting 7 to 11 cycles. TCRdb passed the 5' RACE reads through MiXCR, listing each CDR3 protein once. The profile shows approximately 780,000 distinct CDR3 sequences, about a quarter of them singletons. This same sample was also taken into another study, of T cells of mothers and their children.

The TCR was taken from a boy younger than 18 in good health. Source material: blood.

The CDR3 DNA follows: TGTGCCAGCAGTTTAAACAGGGGGAAGATGGAGACCCAGTACTTC. Its protein is CASSLNRGKMETQYF. The chain couples TRBV12-3 or TRBV12-4 to TRBJ2-5; 8 bases align to TRBD1. V shed 2 bases, J shed 5 bases, and the junction held 7 bases outside the gene matches. The CDR3 contains 15 residues.